Below are 17 T cell receptor beta chains sequenced from a single sample in a study of regulatory T cells in long-lasting Graves disease. HTBI primers from iRepertoire and Arm-PCR of CDR3 regions yielded the TCR beta libraries. Each CDR3 protein gets one entry after TCRdb re-called the multiplex PCR reads with MiXCR. This sample carries hundreds of thousands of distinct CDR3 sequences, about a fifth of them seen once, and the ten largest clones take 6.5% to 10%. Regarding time point: persistent/refractory GD, antithyroid drugs over 5 years with positive TRAb. Making the TCR library involved RNA that had been extracted from PBMCs. The sequenced sample was peripheral blood mononuclear cells (PBMCs), obtained when the disease was refractory, from a patient treated with antithyroid drugs. These receptor sequences come from a female donor with Graves disease.

Note on this clonotype: This may stem from a read error, because a much larger clone lies one nucleotide away. The gene calls are TRBV12-3 or TRBV12-4 and TRBJ2-5; D not resolved. This CDR3 is 14 amino acids long. V was clipped by 4 bases and J by 1 base, with 10 bases between them. The CDR3 here is CASSSGRFQETQYF. CDR3 in DNA: TGTGCCAGCAGTTCCGGACGGTTCCAAGAGACCCAGTACTTC.

V gene TRBV24-1 combines with J gene TRBJ2-1, with D unresolved. Germline lookup yields CDR1 KGHDR and CDR2 SFDVKD. V was trimmed by 3 bases and J by 0 bases, leaving 5 bases between them. The CDR3 runs to 14 residues. The CDR3 reads CATSDDTSYNEQFF. In nucleotides, the CDR3 is TGTGCCACCAGTGATGACACCTCCTACAATGAGCAGTTCTTC.

This clonotype has more than one count but fewer than ten. V gene TRBV6-1 combines with J gene TRBJ2-4; 13 bases line up with TRBD2. Germline CDR1 and CDR2: MNHNS and SASEGT. V shed 5 bases, J shed 8 bases, and the junction held 6 bases outside the gene matches. This CDR3 region has 15 residues. CDR3 loop: CASSKLAGGPDIQYF. The CDR3 coding sequence is TGTGCCAGCAGTAAACTAGCGGGAGGGCCGGACATTCAGTACTTC.

This clonotype appeared a few times. The chain links TRBV20-1 to TRBJ2-7; the D is unclear. Germline V CDR1 and CDR2: DFQATT, SNEGSKA (reference sequence). The CDR3 covers 14 residues. V dropped 0 bases and J dropped 2 bases, with 11 bases sitting between them. The CDR3 here is CSARDPGRTYEQYF. For the CDR3, the DNA is TGCAGTGCTAGAGATCCTGGCCGAACCTACGAGCAGTACTTC.

This clonotype has more than one count but fewer than ten. V usage is TRBV6-1 and J usage is TRBJ1-1; no clear D gene. The CDR3 is 15 residues long. Trimming left V 4 bases short and J 3 bases short, with 15 bases between. Germline loops: CDR1 MNHNS, CDR2 SASEGT. As DNA, the CDR3 is TGTGCCAGCAGTGCCCCTGGAGCGAGGGACACTGAAGCTTTCTTT. It encodes CASSAPGARDTEAFF.

The rearrangement joins TRBV29-1 to TRBJ2-7, with D unclear. From germline, CDR1 is SQVTM and CDR2 ANQGSEA. CDR3 length equals 15 residues. V was trimmed by 6 bases and J by 1 base, leaving 19 bases between them. CDR3 bases: TGCAGCGTGCTTTCGGAGATAAGGGAATCCTACGAGCAGTACTTC. Translated, it gives CSVLSEIRESYEQYF.

The gene calls are TRBV27 and TRBJ1-3; D perhaps matches TRBD1 (5 bases). Germline V gene lookup returns CDR1 MNHEY and CDR2 SMNVEV (reference sequence). Between the trimmed V and J ends, which lost 0 bases and 0 bases, there was a span of 21 bases. CDR3 length: 20 amino acids. The CDR3, as DNA: TGTGCCAGCAGTTTATCGCCCACTCGTTTACAGGTCCTCTCTGGAAACACCATATATTTT. This gives the protein CASSLSPTRLQVLSGNTIYF.

This clonotype was counted once. This clone may be a read error of a much larger clone one base away. V usage is TRBV24-1 and J usage is TRBJ1-1; no definite D call. This CDR3 has 15 amino acids. Per germline, CDR1 KGHDR and CDR2 SFDVKD. As DNA, the CDR3 is TGTGCCACCTGTGATTCGGCCCTAGGTGGCACTGAAGCTTTCTTT. Translation: CATCDSALGGTEAFF.

The chain uses TRBV28 and TRBJ2-7, with 9 bases identical to TRBD2. This CDR3 contains 20 residues. Germline assignment: CDR1 MDHEN and CDR2 SYDVKM. Trimming took 3 bases from V and 4 from J; bases not matched to a gene: 22. CDR3 residues: CASSFSSSLFLAGEGYEQYF. CDR3 nucleotide sequence: TGTGCCAGCAGTTTCTCCTCCAGCCTGTTCTTAGCGGGAGAGGGTTACGAGCAGTACTTC.

This clonotype was recorded at least ten times. The rearrangement uses TRBV6-2 or TRBV6-3 and TRBJ1-5, with 7 bases identical to TRBD1. The CDR3 length is 17 residues. Looked up from germline, CDR1 is MNHEY and CDR2 is SVGEGT. V shed 1 base and J 3 bases; nucleotides not matched to a gene: 9. CDR3 in DNA: TGTGCCAGCAGTTACTTACGGACAGGATTTAACAATCAGCCCCAGCATTTT. This translates into CASSYLRTGFNNQPQHF.

This clonotype came up many times. This rearrangement joins TRBV2 to TRBJ2-7; D is possibly TRBD2 (6 bases). Germline CDR1 and CDR2: SNHLY and FYNNEI. This CDR3 region has 14 residues. V was trimmed by 6 bases and J by 3 bases, leaving 15 bases between them. The CDR3 spells CASSGLAGYYEQYF. Here the CDR3 DNA reads TGTGCCAGCAGCGGATTGGCGGGATACTACGAGCAGTACTTC.

This clonotype turned up a few times. The CDR3 here is CASSYYGTSNSYEQYF. CDR3 bases: TGTGCCAGCAGTTACTACGGGACTAGTAACTCCTACGAGCAGTACTTC. V is TRBV6-5 and J is TRBJ2-7, with TRBD2 matching 8 bases. Trimming cost V 1 base and J 0 bases; bases outside gene matches: 5. Germline V gives CDR1 MNHEY, CDR2 SVGAGI. The CDR3 length is 16 residues.

This clonotype was seen repeatedly, ten times or more. V and J are TRBV12-3 or TRBV12-4 and TRBJ2-7; D is perhaps TRBD1 (6 bases). V shed 7 bases and J shed 3 bases, with 13 bases lying between them. CDR3 size: 13 residues. This chain's CDR3 is CASNTGTSYEQYF. The CDR3 DNA sequence: TGTGCCAGCAACACCGGGACAAGCTACGAGCAGTACTTC.

This clonotype was picked up many times. The chain has TRBV11-1 and TRBJ2-7, with no clear D. Germline assignment: CDR1 SGHAT and CDR2 FQDESV (reference sequence). This CDR3 is built from 14 residues. V lost 1 base and J lost 2, with 9 bases in between. CDR3 amino acids: CASSLDSSPYEQYF. The CDR3 DNA follows: TGTGCCAGCAGCTTAGACTCATCACCCTACGAGCAGTACTTC.

This clonotype was seen many times. The chain links TRBV20-1 to TRBJ1-1; D not resolved. The CDR3 extends over 12 amino acids. The germline V and J ends were trimmed by 3 bases and 1 base, with 6 bases remaining between them. The germline CDR1 and CDR2 sequences are DFQATT and SNEGSKA (reference sequence). The CDR3 DNA reads TGCAGTGCTAGGAGGTGGAACACTGAAGCTTTCTTT. Its translation: CSARRWNTEAFF.

This clonotype has just a few counts. The chain uses TRBV25-1 and TRBJ2-7; no clear D gene. Trimming took 5 bases from V and 3 from J, leaving 14 bases between them. Germline CDR1 and CDR2: MGHDK and SYGVNS. The CDR3 length is 14 residues. Here the CDR3 DNA reads TGTGCCAGCAGTTCTACTGAACATAACTACGAGCAGTACTTC. This encodes CASSSTEHNYEQYF.

This clonotype was observed at least ten times. The CDR3 region is CSASTDISYEQYF. CDR3 bases: TGCAGTGCTAGCACGGACATAAGCTACGAGCAGTACTTC. The gene calls are TRBV20-1 and TRBJ2-7; D is perhaps TRBD1 (5 bases). There are 13 residues in the CDR3. Per the germline V gene, CDR1 is DFQATT and CDR2 is SNEGSKA (reference sequence). V was cut by 3 bases and J by 3 bases, with 12 bases left in between.